These 14 T cell receptor beta chains came from one sample sequenced in a study of cytomegalovirus exposure and HLA in healthy donors. PCR primers comprised 60 Vbeta and 13 Jbeta primers. Sequencing was performed with immunoSEQ multiplex PCR; in TCRdb, only in-frame clones are kept and a portion is missing. In the table there are under 100,000 clones, 60% to 80% of which are singletons. The sample taken for sequencing was PBMCs. The receptors stem from a boy aged 5 to 17 in good health and CMV-seronegative.

V usage is TRBV6-6 and J usage is TRBJ2-7; 11 bases are shared with TRBD2. Trimming cost V 8 bases and J 1 base; bases outside gene matches: 7. This CDR3 region has 15 residues. The germline CDR1 and CDR2 sequences are MNHNY and SVGAGI (reference sequence). The CDR3 nucleotides are TGTGCCAGCGGAACTAGCGGGAGTCGATCCTACGAGCAGTACTTC. This codes for CASGTSGSRSYEQYF.

V gene TRBV4-3 combines with J gene TRBJ2-1, with TRBD2 matching over 11 bases. Germline CDR1 and CDR2: LGHNA and YSLEER. Unmatched junction bases numbered 4, after V lost 0 bases and J lost 3 bases. The CDR3 covers 17 residues. The CDR3 bases are TGCGCCAGCAGCCAAGATAGCGGGGGGGCATTCTACAATGAGCAGTTCTTC. Translated: CASSQDSGGAFYNEQFF.

V gene TRBV7-2 combines with J gene TRBJ2-5; 8 bases fit TRBD2. Germline V gene sequence: CDR1 SGHTA, CDR2 FQGNSA. This CDR3 is 16 amino acids long. Trimming took 5 bases from V and 2 from J; bases not matched to a gene: 10. The CDR3 DNA is TGTGCCAGCAGCCCGGAACTAGCGGCGAGGCAAGAGACCCAGTACTTC. Translation: CASSPELAARQETQYF.

The rearrangement links TRBV2 to TRBJ2-7; D may be TRBD2 (6 bases). Per germline, CDR1 SNHLY and CDR2 FYNNEI. With 4 bases removed from V and 2 bases from J, the gap between germline ends came to 15 bases. The CDR3 loop spans 15 amino acids. CDR3: CASSADGTLPYEQYF. Here the CDR3 DNA reads TGTGCCAGCAGTGCGGACGGGACTCTCCCCTACGAGCAGTACTTC. Using reference TRBV2 and TRBJ2-7 for the parts outside the CDR3, the full variable domain is EPEVTQTPSHQVTQMGQEVILRCVPISNHLYFYWYRQILGQKVEFLVSFYNNEISEKSEIFDDQFSVERPDGSNFTLKIRSTKLEDSAMYFCASSADGTLPYEQYFGPGTRLTVT.

In the case of this clone: One junction end does not reproduce the germline sequence, and a read error may be involved. The rearrangement links TRBV5-4 to TRBJ2-3; D is perhaps TRBD2 (5 bases). This CDR3 contains 17 residues. The germline V gene has CDR1 SGHNT and CDR2 YYREEE (reference sequence). The CDR3 region has the DNA TGTGCCAGCAGCTTGGCTCCCTTTCGGGCTAGCAAAGATACGCAGTATTTT. This sequence encodes CASSLAPFRASKDTQYF.

V usage is TRBV29-1 and J usage is TRBJ1-1; D perhaps matches TRBD1 (6 bases). The CDR3 has 12 amino acids. Between the trimmed V and J ends, which lost 3 bases and 2 bases, there was a span of 7 bases. From germline, CDR1 is SQVTM and CDR2 ANQGSEA. CDR3 protein: CSVEDSNTEAFF. The CDR3 region has the DNA TGCAGCGTTGAGGACAGCAACACTGAAGCTTTCTTT.

The rearrangement uses TRBV2 and TRBJ2-7; TRBD2 might be the D (5 bases). This CDR3 spans 17 amino acids. V lost 0 bases, J lost 6 bases, and 21 bases lay in between. The germline gives CDR1 SNHLY, CDR2 FYNNEI. DNA of the CDR3: TGTGCCAGCAGTGAAGCGTTTGGGATAAGACGTGAGGGCGAGCAGTACTTC. Its protein is CASSEAFGIRREGEQYF.

This clone came up a few times. The V gene is TRBV6-1, the J gene TRBJ1-5, with D hard to call. With 4 bases removed from V and 4 bases from J, the gap between germline ends came to 14 bases. Germline-derived CDR1 and CDR2 are MNHNS and SASEGT. The CDR3 spans 15 residues. CDR3 nucleotides: TGTGCCAGCAGTGTTTTACAGACCCTTAATCAGCCCCAGCATTTT. Amino acids: CASSVLQTLNQPQHF.

CDR3 DNA sequence: TGTGCCAGCAGCTTAGATTTCAGGGAATACTCACCCCTCCACTTT. Amino acid sequence: CASSLDFREYSPLHF. The chain is built from TRBV7-2 and TRBJ1-6; tentatively, D is TRBD1 (5 bases). V was cut by 1 base and J by 10 bases, with 14 bases left in between. Germline V gene data show CDR1 as SGHTA and CDR2 as FQGNSA. The CDR3 contains 15 residues.

This clone appeared a single time. This chain connects TRBV20-1 to TRBJ2-7; D may be TRBD2 (5 bases). The CDR3 contains 10 residues. Germline CDR1 is DFQATT and CDR2 is SNEGSKA (reference sequence). V was shortened by 3 bases and J by 7 bases, with 7 bases between the two germline ends. CDR3 coding DNA: TGCAGTGCTAGCGTAGCGGAGCAGTACTTC. It specifies CSASVAEQYF.

CDR3 region: CASSQDLGGSTEAFF. The CDR3 DNA reads TGCGCCAGCAGCCAAGATTTGGGAGGGAGCACTGAAGCTTTCTTT. The chain uses TRBV4-3 and TRBJ1-1; D unclear. V lost 0 bases, J lost 4 bases, and 12 bases lay in between. The CDR3 length is 15 residues. CDR1 is LGHNA and CDR2 is YSLEER in the germline V gene.

The V call is TRBV5-4, the J call TRBJ1-5; a possible D gene is TRBD1 (5 bases). The CDR3 loop spans 14 amino acids. Germline values: CDR1 SGHNT, CDR2 YYREEE (reference sequence). V dropped 0 bases and J dropped 6 bases, with 10 bases sitting between them. DNA of the CDR3: TGTGCCAGCAGCTTGGCGGGGGGGGGTCAGCCCCAGCATTTT. Protein sequence: CASSLAGGGQPQHF.

This clone rates as medium-sized. This sequence joins TRBV6-5 and TRBJ1-3; possibly TRBD1 for D (5 bases). V gave up 10 bases and J gave up 0 bases, with 13 bases separating them. CDR1 MNHEY and CDR2 SVGAGI come from the germline V gene. The CDR3 contains 14 residues. The CDR3 DNA follows: TGTGCCACCACCACAGGCAGCTCTGGAAACACCATATATTTT. It encodes CATTTGSSGNTIYF.

The chain has TRBV4-2 and TRBJ2-6; D not resolved. Germline assignment: CDR1 LGHNA and CDR2 YNFKEQ. Trimming stripped 2 bases from V and 2 bases from J, with 10 bases between. This CDR3 spans 16 amino acids. The DNA for the CDR3 is TGTGCCAGCAGCCAACCGCCAGGAACTGGGGCCAACGTCCTGACTTTC. It yields the protein CASSQPPGTGANVLTF.